What follows describes a single TCR beta chain. With a much larger clone just one base away, this may be a read error. This CDR3 region has 13 residues. Germline values: CDR1 ENHRY, CDR2 SYGVKD. The data are from a study of tumor-infiltrating lymphocytes in primary liver carcinoma. Priming with a constant-region primer yielded TCR beta cDNA from roughly 0.45 ug total RNA. Researchers made the TCR beta libraries by running three nested multiplex PCR rounds with slightly modified ARM-PCR. Running 9 to 11 cycles apiece, the first two PCR rounds relied on TRBV1-TRBV30 forward primers together with a C-beta reverse primer. One entry per CDR3 protein results from TCRdb running MiXCR on the multiplex PCR reads. There are approximately 330,000 distinct CDR3 sequences in the sample; less than 70% occur only once, and about 6.5% lies in the top ten. Germline DNA was extracted alongside blood RNA, which was obtained from unsorted whole blood.

The sequence came from a man aged 35 to 55 with primary liver carcinoma and hepatitis B virus infection. The material sequenced was peripheral blood. This chain connects TRBV10-3 to TRBJ2-1, with unresolved D. The CDR3: CTTRDTGWDEQFF. CDR3 sequence (DNA): TGTACCACACGTGACACCGGATGGGATGAGCAGTTCTTC.